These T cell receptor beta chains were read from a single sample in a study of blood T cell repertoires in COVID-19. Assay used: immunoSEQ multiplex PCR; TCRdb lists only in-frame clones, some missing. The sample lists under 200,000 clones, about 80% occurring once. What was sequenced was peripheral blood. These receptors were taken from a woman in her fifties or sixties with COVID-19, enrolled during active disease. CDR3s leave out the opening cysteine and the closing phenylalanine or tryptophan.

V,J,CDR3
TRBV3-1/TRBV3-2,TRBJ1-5,ASSPTLPGPGGNQPQH
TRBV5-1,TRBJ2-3,ASSLGQTIVGTDTQY
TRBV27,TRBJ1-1,ASRRQGAGNTEAF
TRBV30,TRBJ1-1,AWKIVTGPSRGTEAF
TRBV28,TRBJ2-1,ASSPLAGGPRKNEQF
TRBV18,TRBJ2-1,ASSRGTSGVTEQF
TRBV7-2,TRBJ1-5,ASSLRGRSQPQH
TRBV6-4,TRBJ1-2,ASSALGGQPNYGYT
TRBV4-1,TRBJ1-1,ASSQVGGAGEYTEAF
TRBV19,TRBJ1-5,ASSSSPRQPQH
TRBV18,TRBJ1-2,ASSPPGTGDGYT
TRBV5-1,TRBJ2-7,ASSSRGSYEQY
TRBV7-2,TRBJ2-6,ASSFSGTGNSGANVLT
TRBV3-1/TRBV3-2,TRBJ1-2,ASSEGQGGGYGYT
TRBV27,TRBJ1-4,ASSSSPGGREKLF
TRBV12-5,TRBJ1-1,ASGIGVTGWTEAF
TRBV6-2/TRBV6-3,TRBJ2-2,ASSATSEWAGELF
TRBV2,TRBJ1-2,ASRDFRGETQYGYT
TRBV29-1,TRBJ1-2,SVAHTGQGPNYGYT
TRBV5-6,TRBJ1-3,ASSFLGVSGNTIY
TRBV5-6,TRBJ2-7,ASSSRVGGRGEQY
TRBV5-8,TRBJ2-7,ASSVTLGTTTSYEQY
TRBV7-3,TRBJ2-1,ASSSSWTSGGANEQF